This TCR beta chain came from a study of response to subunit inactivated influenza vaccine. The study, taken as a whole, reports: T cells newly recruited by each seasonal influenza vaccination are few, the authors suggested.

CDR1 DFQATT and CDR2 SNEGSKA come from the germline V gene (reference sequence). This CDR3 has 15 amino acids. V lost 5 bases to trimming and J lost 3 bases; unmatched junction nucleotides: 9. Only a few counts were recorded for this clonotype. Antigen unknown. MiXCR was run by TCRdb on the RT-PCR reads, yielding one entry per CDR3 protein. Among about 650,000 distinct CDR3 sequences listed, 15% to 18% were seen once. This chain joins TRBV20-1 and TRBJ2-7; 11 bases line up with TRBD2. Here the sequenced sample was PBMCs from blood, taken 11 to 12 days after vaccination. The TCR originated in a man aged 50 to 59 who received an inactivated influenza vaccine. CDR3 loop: CSAPILAGVVYEQYF. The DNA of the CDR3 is TGCAGTGCTCCTATACTAGCGGGAGTTGTCTACGAGCAGTACTTC.